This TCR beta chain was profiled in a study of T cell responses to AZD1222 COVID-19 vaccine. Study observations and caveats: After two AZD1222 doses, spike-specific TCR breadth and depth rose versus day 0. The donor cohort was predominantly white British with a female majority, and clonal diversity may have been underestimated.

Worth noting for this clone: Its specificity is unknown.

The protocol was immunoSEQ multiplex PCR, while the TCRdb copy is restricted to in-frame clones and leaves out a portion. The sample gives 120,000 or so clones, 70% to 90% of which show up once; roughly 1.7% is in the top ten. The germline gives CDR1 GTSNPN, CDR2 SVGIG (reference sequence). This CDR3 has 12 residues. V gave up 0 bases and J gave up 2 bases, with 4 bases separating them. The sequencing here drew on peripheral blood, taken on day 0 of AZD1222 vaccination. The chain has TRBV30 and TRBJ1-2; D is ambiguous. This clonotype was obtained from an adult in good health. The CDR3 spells CAWSVTNYGYTF. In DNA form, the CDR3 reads TGTGCCTGGAGTGTTACCAACTATGGCTACACCTTC. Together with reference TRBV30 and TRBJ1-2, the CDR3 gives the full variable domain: SQTIHQWPATLVQPVGSPLSLECTVEGTSNPNLYWYRQAAGRGLQLLFYSVGIGQISSEVPQNLSASRPQDRQFILSSKKLLLSDSGFYLCAWSVTNYGYTFGSGTRLTVV.